By sample fraction, the clone carrying this TCR beta chain is large. Unique molecular identifiers tagged every individual TCR cDNA molecule. In TCRdb, the 5' RACE reads were re-called with MiXCR into one record per CDR3 protein. Counted here are roughly 1,600 distinct CDR3 sequences, about 5% occurring once; the ten biggest clones make up 22%. This entry is derived from a study of spatial heterogeneity in lung cancer. Study as a whole: In raw reads, more than 9.5 appearances on average were recorded for each unique TCR and UMI combination.

Time point defined: sample taken at primary tumor resection. The donors comprised about 70 untreated early-stage non-small cell lung cancer patients. Whole RNA was taken from tumor, nontumor lung or frozen PBMC; it was then sequenced unsorted. V was cut by 5 bases and J by 5 bases, with 21 bases left in between. The CDR3 is 16 residues long. The chain recombines TRBV12-3 or TRBV12-4 with TRBJ2-5; D possibly corresponds to TRBD2 (6 bases). The clonotype originates from a female donor with early-stage non-small cell lung cancer. Sequencing used normal lung tissue next to the tumor, obtained at surgery. The CDR3 bases are TGTGCCAGCAGTCCATTTGGACTACCGGATTCCGAGACCCAGTACTTC. It is translated as CASSPFGLPDSETQYF.